What follows are 13 T cell receptor beta chains derived from one specimen sequenced in a study of T cells after yellow fever vaccination. MiXCR was run by TCRdb on the 5' RACE reads, yielding one entry per CDR3 protein. The table shows 300,000 or so distinct CDR3 sequences, with 13% occurring only once. The sequencing used CD4+ T cells sorted from PBMCs, collected 45 days after the yellow fever booster vaccination. These receptors were collected from a man younger than 40 who received the YFV17D yellow fever vaccine.

This clonotype was counted only a few times. The genes are TRBV7-2 and TRBJ2-1; 13 bases agree with TRBD2. Trimming at V came to 6 bases and at J to 0 bases, leaving 5 bases not matched to a gene. The germline V gene encodes CDR1 SGHTA and CDR2 FQGNSA. The CDR3 sequence is 17 residues long. CDR3 residues: CASSEGTSGNSYNEQFF. Written as DNA, the CDR3 is TGTGCCAGCAGTGAGGGGACTAGCGGGAACTCCTACAATGAGCAGTTCTTC.

The rearrangement links TRBV14 to TRBJ2-7; 7 bases are shared with TRBD1. Trimming took 0 bases from V and 9 from J; bases not matched to a gene: 17. CDR1 is SGHDN, CDR2 FVKESK, per germline. CDR3 length equals 17 residues. Here the CDR3 reads CASSQDSQTGISNGQYF. CDR3 in DNA: TGTGCCAGCAGCCAAGATTCCCAGACAGGGATTTCCAACGGGCAGTACTTC.

The chain combines TRBV5-1 with TRBJ2-1, with 10 nucleotides matching TRBD2. Per the germline V gene, CDR1 is SGHRS and CDR2 is YFSETQ. The CDR3 is 17 amino acids. J was trimmed by 1 base and V by 1 base; bases with no gene match: 5. Written as DNA, the CDR3 is TGCGCCAGCAGCTTGTGGCTAGCGGGAGTGTCCTACAATGAGCAGTTCTTC. Its translation: CASSLWLAGVSYNEQFF.

In this sample, this clonotype turned up a few times. V is TRBV25-1 and J is TRBJ2-7; the match to TRBD2 covers 12 bases. The V segment lost 3 bases and the J segment 4 bases; nucleotides outside the gene matches: 7. Germline V lookup: CDR1 MGHDK, CDR2 SYGVNS. This CDR3 is 16 amino acids long. DNA of the CDR3: TGTGCCAGCAGTGACACTCGGACTAGCGGGATTTACGAGCAGTACTTC. As protein: CASSDTRTSGIYEQYF.

CDR3 nucleotides: TGTGCCAGCAGCTTGACGGTGGGACAAACGCAGTATTTT. The encoded protein is CASSLTVGQTQYF. The chain carries TRBV7-2 and TRBJ2-3; possibly TRBD1 for D (6 bases). The CDR3 totals 13 residues. The V end was cut by 3 bases, the J end by 9 bases, with 13 bases between. Germline CDR1 and CDR2: SGHTA and FQGNSA.

This clonotype was detected a few times. The rearrangement uses TRBV5-4 and TRBJ2-1, with D unresolved. Germline assignment: CDR1 SGHNT and CDR2 YYREEE (reference sequence). This CDR3 spans 14 amino acids. Deletions cut 1 base from V and 1 base from J, with 6 bases between. The CDR3 spells CASSLWRSYNEQFF. The CDR3 nucleotides are TGTGCCAGCAGCTTGTGGCGATCCTACAATGAGCAGTTCTTC.

This clonotype was recorded a few times. The gene calls are TRBV5-6 and TRBJ2-4; no clear D. Germline V gives CDR1 SGHDT, CDR2 YYEEEE. Trimming cost V 2 bases and J 6 bases, with 12 bases left between them. CDR3 length: 14 amino acids. Here the CDR3 reads CASSFGPPLNIQYF. The CDR3 DNA sequence: TGTGCCAGCAGCTTCGGGCCGCCATTAAACATTCAGTACTTC.

The chain uses TRBV2 and TRBJ2-7; 12 nucleotides match TRBD2. The CDR3 length is 12 residues. V lost 7 bases to trimming and J lost 6 bases; unmatched junction nucleotides: 1. Germline assignment: CDR1 SNHLY and CDR2 FYNNEI. CDR3 in DNA: TGTGCCAGCAAGGGACTAGCGGGCGAGCAGTACTTC. The encoded protein is CASKGLAGEQYF.

This clonotype was seen a handful of times. The rearrangement links TRBV5-5 to TRBJ2-2; D is perhaps TRBD1 (6 bases). V lost 3 bases to trimming and J lost 0 bases, with 9 bases between them. The CDR3 length is 15 residues. Germline CDR1 reads SGHKS; CDR2 reads YYEKEE (reference sequence). The CDR3 region has the DNA TGTGCCAGCAGCTCCAGGGGCGCGAACACCGGGGAGCTGTTTTTT. Amino acids: CASSSRGANTGELFF.

This clonotype was detected only a few times. The chain recombines TRBV12-3 or TRBV12-4 with TRBJ2-7; TRBD1 matches at 7 bases. This CDR3 has 14 residues. V lost 5 bases to trimming and J lost 3 bases; unmatched junction nucleotides: 7. The CDR3 is CASSKGQILYEQYF. The CDR3 DNA is TGTGCCAGCAGTAAGGGACAGATACTCTACGAGCAGTACTTC.

This clonotype was seen repeatedly, ten times or more. The chain carries TRBV11-2 and TRBJ2-5; TRBD2 might be the D (5 bases). The V gene's germline CDR1 is SGHAT and CDR2 FQNNGV. The germline V and J ends were trimmed by 1 base and 1 base, with 16 bases remaining between them. CDR3 length equals 17 residues. CDR3 nucleotide sequence: TGTGCCAGCAGCTTAGGAAACAACCCGGGATCCCAAGAGACCCAGTACTTC. Amino acid sequence: CASSLGNNPGSQETQYF.

The rearrangement links TRBV10-3 to TRBJ2-7; D is unresolved. V was pared by 2 bases and J by 3 bases, with 8 bases between. The CDR3 covers 13 residues. Germline loops: CDR1 ENHRY, CDR2 SYGVKD. The DNA of the CDR3 is TGTGCCATCAGTGAGCTGGGCCTCTACGAGCAGTACTTC. This gives the protein CAISELGLYEQYF.

This clonotype was observed a handful of times. The chain has TRBV12-3 or TRBV12-4 and TRBJ2-5; tentatively, D is TRBD2 (5 bases). The CDR3 runs to 14 residues. V lost 4 bases and J lost 2, with 11 bases in between. The CDR3 loop reads CASSSGLLQETQYF. The CDR3 DNA reads TGTGCCAGCAGTTCGGGATTGCTTCAAGAGACCCAGTACTTC.